This T cell receptor beta chain was profiled in a study of radiation and T cells in renal cell carcinoma. To note about this clone: Its specificity is unknown. The sample contains more than one DNA sequence encoding this CDR3.

The protocol was immunoSEQ multiplex PCR, while the TCRdb copy is restricted to in-frame clones and leaves out a portion. The sample includes 40,000 to 50,000 clones, about 82% seen only once; the top ten take 25% to 30%. Findings of the study overall: In blood, top tumor clones expanded by 2 weeks, shrinking by 4. Without pretreatment biopsies, baseline tumor clonotype presence was undetermined.

Time point described: blood 4 weeks post-SBRT, at nephrectomy. Treatment in this sample: 15 Gy SBRT to primary tumor, nephrectomy 4 weeks later. This renal cell carcinoma was of the clear cell type. The sequenced sample was blood, obtained from a patient whose treatment included radiotherapy and nephrectomy. This receptor was identified in a woman between 65 and 79 years old with renal cell carcinoma.

CDR3 in amino acids: CASSSGLYNEQFF. The CDR3 bases are TGTGCCAGCAGCTCCGGACTATACAATGAGCAGTTCTTC. V and J are TRBV7-9 and TRBJ2-1; TRBD2 might be the D (6 bases). The CDR3 is made up of 13 amino acids. Germline V CDR1 and CDR2: SEHNR, FQNEAQ (reference sequence). Trimming took 4 bases from V and 4 from J, leaving 8 bases between them. The variable domain in full, completed from reference TRBV7-9 and TRBJ2-1, reads DTGVSQNPRHKITKRGQNVTFRCDPISEHNRLYWYRQTLGQGPEFLTYFQNEAQLEKSRLLSDRFSAERPKGSFSTLEIQRTEQGDSAMYLCASSSGLYNEQFFGPGTRLTVL.